This TCR beta chain came from a study of blood T cells in healthy people across ages. Whole-study results and caveats: Reliance upon unsorted PBMCs precluded definitive naive versus antigen-experienced comparison.

The J segment lost 1 base and the V segment lost 5 bases, leaving 11 bases of the junction unmatched. Looked up from germline, CDR1 is SEHNR and CDR2 is FQNEAQ (reference sequence). The length of the CDR3 is 16 residues. This clonotype was seen only a few times. Antigen unknown. Together with a sample-barcoded 5' primer, a J-beta primer mix was included in a second PCR lasting about 7 to 11 cycles. TCRdb processed the 5' RACE reads anew with MiXCR; each CDR3 protein has one entry. This table holds 1.8 million or so distinct CDR3 sequences, 35% to 50% found once. V is TRBV7-9 and J is TRBJ2-7; TRBD1 matches at 7 bases. This receptor was taken from a human donor in good health. Source material: blood. CDR3 coding DNA: TGTGCCAGCAGCCCAGACGACGGGACAGAATCCTACGAGCAGTACTTC. It is translated as CASSPDDGTESYEQYF. Full variable domain (remainder filled in from reference TRBV7-9 and TRBJ2-7): DTGVSQNPRHKITKRGQNVTFRCDPISEHNRLYWYRQTLGQGPEFLTYFQNEAQLEKSRLLSDRFSAERPKGSFSTLEIQRTEQGDSAMYLCASSPDDGTESYEQYFGPGTRLTVT.